These 25 T cell receptor beta chains came from one sample sequenced in a study of T cells in Graves' hyperthyroidism and ophthalmopathy. The source material, RNA transcripts, was used to amplify TCR beta CDR3 regions. The HTBI primer set drove a first-round RT-PCR of the TCR CDR3. TCRdb re-called the multiplex PCR reads through MiXCR, storing one row per CDR3 protein. The profile shows about 600,000 distinct CDR3 sequences, 14% of them singletons. Sequenced: blood. Every receptor here comes from a woman aged 18-35 years with Graves' ophthalmopathy.

In its sample, this clonotype was seen many times. V is TRBV12-3 or TRBV12-4 and J is TRBJ1-1; the D gene is possibly TRBD1 (5 bases). Trimming took off 7 bases at V and 2 bases at J, with 11 bases between the two ends. The CDR3 runs to 13 residues. DNA for the CDR3: TGTGCCAGCACCCCGGGGGGAAACACTGAAGCTTTCTTT. Residues: CASTPGGNTEAFF.

Ten or more counts support this clonotype. The chain employs TRBV11-2 and TRBJ2-7, with D perhaps TRBD1 or TRBD2 (5 bases each). The CDR3 is made up of 14 amino acids. Germline-derived CDR1 and CDR2 are SGHAT and FQNNGV. V gave up 1 base and J gave up 2 bases, with 9 bases separating them. The CDR3 sequence: CASSLGWGTYEQYF. DNA of the CDR3: TGTGCCAGCAGCTTAGGATGGGGGACCTACGAGCAGTACTTC.

The chain has TRBV9 and TRBJ1-2; 7 positions match TRBD1. Germline values: CDR1 SGDLS, CDR2 YYNGEE. J gave up 6 bases and V 2 bases, and 7 bases lay outside the gene matches. This CDR3 region has 14 residues. In DNA, the CDR3 is TGTGCCAGCAGCGTTGGGACAGCCGGGGATGGCTACACCTTC. Encoded protein: CASSVGTAGDGYTF.

The chain links TRBV12-3 or TRBV12-4 to TRBJ2-5; TRBD1 matches 7 bases. The CDR3 has 14 residues. Trimming at V came to 2 bases and at J to 4 bases, leaving 4 bases not matched to a gene. CDR3 sequence reads: CASSLKGARETQYF. The CDR3 region has the DNA TGTGCCAGCAGTTTAAAGGGGGCGCGAGAGACCCAGTACTTC.

This clonotype was observed at least ten times. The rearrangement uses TRBV28 and TRBJ1-6, with unresolved D. The CDR3 totals 19 residues. V was pared by 7 bases and J by 6 bases, with 28 bases between. The V gene's germline CDR1 is MDHEN and CDR2 SYDVKM. The CDR3 sequence is CASTFRPWRAAQRNSPLHF. The CDR3 region has the DNA TGTGCCAGCACCTTCCGTCCCTGGAGGGCAGCCCAACGTAATTCACCCCTCCACTTT.

This clonotype was found many times. The chain links TRBV6-1 to TRBJ1-5; TRBD1 is a possible D gene (5 bases). V was pared by 5 bases and J by 5 bases, with 13 bases between. The CDR3 is 14 residues long. Germline CDR1 and CDR2: MNHNS and SASEGT. CDR3 DNA: TGTGCCAGCAGTTGGACATCGAACCATCAGCCCCAGCATTTT. Protein sequence: CASSWTSNHQPQHF.

This clonotype was picked up many times. The CDR3 sequence is CASLRASGVYEQYF. The DNA for the CDR3 is TGTGCCAGCCTCAGGGCTAGCGGGGTCTACGAGCAGTACTTC. V usage is TRBV6-1 and J usage is TRBJ2-7; 9 bases map to TRBD2. The CDR3 is 14 residues long. Germline assignment: CDR1 MNHNS and CDR2 SASEGT. V dropped 8 bases and J dropped 3; count of bases not matched to a gene: 8.

This clonotype was seen ten or more times. The chain carries TRBV6-2 or TRBV6-3 and TRBJ2-6; D is undetermined. Germline CDR1 is MNHEY and CDR2 is SVGEGT. The CDR3 length is 15 residues. V was cut by 6 bases and J by 3 bases, with 12 bases left in between. The CDR3 nucleotides are TGTGCCAGCAGCTCTCTCGAAAATGGGGCCAACGTCCTGACTTTC. Translated, it gives CASSSLENGANVLTF.

This sequence joins TRBV4-3 and TRBJ2-1; 16 bases agree with TRBD2. Germline V gene sequence: CDR1 LGHNA, CDR2 YSLEER. The V segment lost 0 bases and the J segment 8 bases; nucleotides outside the gene matches: 4. The CDR3 loop spans 17 amino acids. CDR3 nucleotide sequence: TGCGCCAGCAGCCAAGAGGGACTAGCGGGAGGGCTGGATGAGCAGTTCTTC. It specifies CASSQEGLAGGLDEQFF.

This clonotype has ten or more counts. The rearrangement uses TRBV20-1 and TRBJ2-1; D may correspond to TRBD1 or TRBD2 (5 bases each). Germline lookup yields CDR1 DFQATT and CDR2 SNEGSKA (reference sequence). V shed 1 base and J shed 5 bases, with 15 bases lying between them. CDR3 size: 15 residues. CDR3 in DNA: TGCAGTGCTAGAGGAGGGGCAGGGTCTCACAATGAGCAGTTCTTC. This translates into CSARGGAGSHNEQFF.

This clonotype has at least ten counts. The CDR3 DNA follows: TGTGCCATCAGTGCTCGGCTCAATCAGCCCCAGCATTTT. Protein sequence: CAISARLNQPQHF. The J gene is TRBJ1-5, the V gene TRBV10-3; D is ambiguous. The length of the CDR3 is 13 residues. Germline CDR1 ENHRY, CDR2 SYGVKD. V dropped 4 bases and J dropped 3 bases, with 7 bases sitting between them.

A few counts support this clonotype. The chain employs TRBV10-3 and TRBJ1-1; D is unresolved. Germline CDR1 reads ENHRY; CDR2 reads SYGVKD. The V gene lost 6 bases and the J gene lost 3 bases, with 11 bases spanning the gap. This CDR3 comprises 13 residues. CDR3: CAIRETRDTEAFF. DNA for the CDR3: TGTGCCATCAGAGAGACTCGGGACACTGAAGCTTTCTTT.

This clonotype was observed many times. In DNA form, the CDR3 reads TGCAGCGCCCACAGGGGCCCGGCTAACTATGGCTACACCTTC. Translated, it gives CSAHRGPANYGYTF. This chain uses TRBV29-1 with TRBJ1-2, with 7 nucleotides matching TRBD1. This CDR3 has 14 amino acids. Trimming removed 7 bases from V and 0 bases from J; junction bases left unmatched: 8. The V gene's germline CDR1 is SQVTM and CDR2 ANQGSEA. Using reference TRBV29-1 and TRBJ1-2 for the parts outside the CDR3, the full variable domain is SAVISQKPSRDICQRGTSLTIQCQVDSQVTMMFWYRQQPGQSLTLIATANQGSEATYESGFVIDKFPISRPNLTFSTLTVSNMSPEDSSIYLCSAHRGPANYGYTFGSGTRLTVV.

This clonotype was counted many times. CDR3 sequence: CSDRLAGGQETQYF. The CDR3 DNA is TGCAGCGACAGACTAGCGGGGGGCCAAGAGACCCAGTACTTC. The rearrangement links TRBV29-1 to TRBJ2-5; 13 positions match TRBD2. This CDR3 comprises 14 residues. The V and J ends lost 7 bases and 1 base, in that order; junction bases with no gene match: 3. Looked up from germline, CDR1 is SQVTM and CDR2 is ANQGSEA.

V usage is TRBV4-1 and J usage is TRBJ1-1, with D perhaps TRBD1 (5 bases). Germline-derived CDR1 and CDR2 are MGHRA and YSYEKL. CDR3 length: 20 residues. V was cut by 2 bases and J by 2 bases, with 27 bases left in between. The CDR3 loop reads CASSQSRGTDRIKGNTEAFF. The DNA for the CDR3 is TGCGCCAGCAGCCAATCCCGGGGCACAGATCGAATAAAAGGTAACACTGAAGCTTTCTTT.

The genes are TRBV11-2 and TRBJ2-1, with 8 nucleotides matching TRBD1. Germline V CDR1 and CDR2: SGHAT, FQNNGV. CDR3 size: 20 residues. The ends lost 4 bases at V and 3 bases at J; junction bases unmatched: 20. The CDR3: CASSWTGSEKSADGYNEQFF. CDR3 nucleotides: TGTGCCAGCAGCTGGACAGGGTCGGAGAAGAGCGCAGACGGCTACAATGAGCAGTTCTTC.

This clonotype was found many times. The chain couples TRBV5-1 to TRBJ2-7; 8 bases map to TRBD1. Germline CDR1 reads SGHRS; CDR2 reads YFSETQ. The ends lost 0 bases at V and 1 base at J; junction bases unmatched: 9. The CDR3 runs to 17 residues. For the CDR3, the DNA is TGCGCCAGCAGCTTGGGACGAAGGACAGGGAATTCCTACGAGCAGTACTTC. Protein product: CASSLGRRTGNSYEQYF.

This clonotype was picked up many times. This chain joins TRBV9 and TRBJ2-7, with 7 bases that match TRBD2. Unmatched junction bases numbered 7, after V lost 0 bases and J lost 1 base. The germline CDR1 and CDR2 sequences are SGDLS and YYNGEE. The CDR3 totals 16 residues. CDR3 protein: CASSVDPLAVSYEQYF. Written as DNA, the CDR3 is TGTGCCAGCAGCGTAGACCCGCTAGCGGTGTCCTACGAGCAGTACTTC.

This clonotype was found many times. The chain has TRBV7-8 and TRBJ2-2, with D possibly TRBD1 on 6 matching bases. CDR1 and CDR2 from the germline V gene are SGHVS and FQNEAQ. This CDR3 comprises 16 residues. V was pared by 2 bases and J by 6 bases, with 16 bases between. The CDR3 bases are TGTGCCAGCAGCTTAAAGATGGCAGGGGTCCCCGGGGAGCTGTTTTTT. Protein sequence: CASSLKMAGVPGELFF.

The genes are TRBV7-2 and TRBJ2-1; D possibly corresponds to TRBD2 (6 bases). The V end was cut by 5 bases, the J end by 4 bases, with 15 bases between. The CDR3 length is 15 residues. Germline-derived CDR1 and CDR2 are SGHTA and FQGNSA. The chain's CDR3 is CASSVRGGVYNEQFF. The CDR3 DNA reads as TGTGCCAGCAGCGTCCGAGGCGGGGTTTACAATGAGCAGTTCTTC.

This clonotype was seen repeatedly, ten times or more. This rearrangement joins TRBV20-1 to TRBJ2-3; 12 nucleotides align to TRBD2. V was pared by 6 bases and J by 4 bases, with 5 bases of the junction left unmatched. The germline gives CDR1 DFQATT, CDR2 SNEGSKA (reference sequence). CDR3 size: 14 residues. CDR3 protein: CSAITSGRSDTQYF. The CDR3 DNA sequence: TGCAGTGCCATCACTAGCGGGAGGTCAGATACGCAGTATTTT.

This clonotype was seen a single time. A read error is possible here, since a much larger clone lies one base away. The chain uses TRBV15 and TRBJ1-1; D remains unclear. V was cut by 2 bases and J by 1 base, with 8 bases left in between. Germline assignment: CDR1 LNHNV and CDR2 YYDKDF (reference sequence). CDR3 size: 14 residues. The CDR3 bases are TGTGCCACCAGCAGAAGACGGGCGAACACTGAAGCTTTCTTT. It translates to CATSRRRANTEAFF.

The sample holds a few counts of this clonotype. DNA of the CDR3: TGTGCCAGCAGGGATACGCAGTCGATACGCAATCAGCCCCAGCATTTT. It specifies CASRDTQSIRNQPQHF. The chain uses TRBV6-1 and TRBJ1-5, with D uncertain. The CDR3 consists of 16 residues. Germline lookup yields CDR1 MNHNS and CDR2 SASEGT. V was clipped by 6 bases and J by 2 bases, with 17 bases between them.

This sequence joins TRBV7-9 and TRBJ2-2; 8 bases align to TRBD1. Germline V gene sequence: CDR1 SEHNR, CDR2 FQNEAQ (reference sequence). This CDR3 spans 15 amino acids. Losses at the gene ends were 5 bases for V and 4 bases for J; bases not matched to a gene: 6. The CDR3: CASSQRTGSTGELFF. The DNA for the CDR3 is TGTGCCAGCAGCCAACGGACAGGGTCCACCGGGGAGCTGTTTTTT. The variable domain in full, with the rest retrieved from reference TRBV7-9 and TRBJ2-2, is DTGVSQNPRHKITKRGQNVTFRCDPISEHNRLYWYRQTLGQGPEFLTYFQNEAQLEKSRLLSDRFSAERPKGSFSTLEIQRTEQGDSAMYLCASSQRTGSTGELFFGEGSRLTVL.

This clonotype was detected ten times or more. The V gene is TRBV2, the J gene TRBJ1-2; D is perhaps TRBD1 (5 bases). The CDR3 consists of 16 residues. Germline-derived CDR1 and CDR2 are SNHLY and FYNNEI. Between the trimmed V and J ends, which lost 5 bases and 4 bases, there was a span of 20 bases. The CDR3 DNA is TGTGCCAGCAGTCCCGGTCGGTCGACGGGGGTCTATGGCTACACCTTC. Amino acid sequence: CASSPGRSTGVYGYTF. Variable domain in full (rest from reference TRBV2 and TRBJ1-2): EPEVTQTPSHQVTQMGQEVILRCVPISNHLYFYWYRQILGQKVEFLVSFYNNEISEKSEIFDDQFSVERPDGSNFTLKIRSTKLEDSAMYFCASSPGRSTGVYGYTFGSGTRLTVV.